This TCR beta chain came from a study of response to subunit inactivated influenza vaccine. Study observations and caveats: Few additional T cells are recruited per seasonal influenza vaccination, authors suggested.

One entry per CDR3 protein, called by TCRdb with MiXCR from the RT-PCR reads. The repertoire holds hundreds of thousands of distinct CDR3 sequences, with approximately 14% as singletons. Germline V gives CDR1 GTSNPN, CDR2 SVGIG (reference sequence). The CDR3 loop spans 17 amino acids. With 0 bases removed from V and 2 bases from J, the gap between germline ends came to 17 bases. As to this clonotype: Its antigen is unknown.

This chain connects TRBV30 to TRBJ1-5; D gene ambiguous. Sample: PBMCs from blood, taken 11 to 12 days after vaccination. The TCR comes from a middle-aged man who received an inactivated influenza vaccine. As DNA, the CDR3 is TGTGCCTGGAGTGTGGAAAGGGCCTCTGGGGGCAATCAGCCCCAGCATTTT. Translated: CAWSVERASGGNQPQHF.